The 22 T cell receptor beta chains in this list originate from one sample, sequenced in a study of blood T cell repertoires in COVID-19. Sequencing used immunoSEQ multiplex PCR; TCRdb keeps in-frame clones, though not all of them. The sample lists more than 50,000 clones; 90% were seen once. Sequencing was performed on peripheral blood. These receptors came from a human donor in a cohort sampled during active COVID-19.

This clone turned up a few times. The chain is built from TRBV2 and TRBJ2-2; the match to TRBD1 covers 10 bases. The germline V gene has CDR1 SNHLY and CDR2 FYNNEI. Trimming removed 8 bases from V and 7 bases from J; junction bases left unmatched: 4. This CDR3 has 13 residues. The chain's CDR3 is CASGGQGFGELFF. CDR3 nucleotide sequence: TGTGCCAGCGGGGGACAGGGGTTCGGGGAGCTGTTTTTT.

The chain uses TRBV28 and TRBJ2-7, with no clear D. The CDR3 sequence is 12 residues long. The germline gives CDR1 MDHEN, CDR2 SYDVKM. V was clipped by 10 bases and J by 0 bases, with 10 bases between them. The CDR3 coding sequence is TGTGCCACCATTCACAGCTCCTACGAGCAGTACTTC. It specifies CATIHSSYEQYF.

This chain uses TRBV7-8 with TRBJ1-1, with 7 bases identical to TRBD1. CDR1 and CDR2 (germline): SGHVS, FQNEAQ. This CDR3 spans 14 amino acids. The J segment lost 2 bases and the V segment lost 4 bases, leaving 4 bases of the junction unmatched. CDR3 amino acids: CASSSDRSNTEAFF. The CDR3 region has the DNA TGTGCCAGCAGCTCGGACAGGTCTAACACTGAAGCTTTCTTT.

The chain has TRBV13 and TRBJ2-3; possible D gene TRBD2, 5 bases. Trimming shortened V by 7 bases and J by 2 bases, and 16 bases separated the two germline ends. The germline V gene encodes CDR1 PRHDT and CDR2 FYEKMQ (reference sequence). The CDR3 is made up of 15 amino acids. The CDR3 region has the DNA TGTGCCAGCACCTTGATGAGGGAGAACACAGATACGCAGTATTTT. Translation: CASTLMRENTDTQYF.

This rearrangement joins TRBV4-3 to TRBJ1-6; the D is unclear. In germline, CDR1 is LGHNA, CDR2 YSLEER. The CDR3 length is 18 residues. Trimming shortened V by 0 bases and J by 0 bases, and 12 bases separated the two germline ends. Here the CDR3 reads CASSQEAGGSSYNSPLHF. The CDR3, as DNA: TGCGCCAGCAGCCAAGAGGCGGGCGGAAGCTCCTATAATTCACCCCTCCACTTT.

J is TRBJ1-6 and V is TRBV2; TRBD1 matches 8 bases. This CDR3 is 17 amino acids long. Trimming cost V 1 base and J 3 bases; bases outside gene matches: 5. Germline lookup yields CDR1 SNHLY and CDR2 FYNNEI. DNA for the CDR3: TGTGCCAGCAGTGAAGTGCGGACAGGGCTCTATAATTCACCCCTCCACTTT. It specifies CASSEVRTGLYNSPLHF.

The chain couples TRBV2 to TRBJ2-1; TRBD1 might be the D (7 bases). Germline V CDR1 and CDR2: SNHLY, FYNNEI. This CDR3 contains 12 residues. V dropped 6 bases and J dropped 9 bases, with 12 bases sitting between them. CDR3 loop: CASRIRGAEQFF. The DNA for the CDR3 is TGTGCCAGCAGGATCAGGGGGGCTGAGCAGTTCTTC.

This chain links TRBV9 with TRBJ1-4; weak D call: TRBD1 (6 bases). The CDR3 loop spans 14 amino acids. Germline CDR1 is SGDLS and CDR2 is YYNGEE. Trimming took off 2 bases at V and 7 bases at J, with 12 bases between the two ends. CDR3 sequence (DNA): TGTGCCAGCAGCGTGGGCAGGGGTGTTGAAAAACTGTTTTTT. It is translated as CASSVGRGVEKLFF.

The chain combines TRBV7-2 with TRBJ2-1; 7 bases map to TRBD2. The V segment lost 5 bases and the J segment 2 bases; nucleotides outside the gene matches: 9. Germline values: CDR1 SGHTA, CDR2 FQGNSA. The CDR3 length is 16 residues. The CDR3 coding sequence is TGTGCCAGCAGCCCCCCACGCGGGGGAGCCTACAATGAGCAGTTCTTC. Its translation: CASSPPRGGAYNEQFF.

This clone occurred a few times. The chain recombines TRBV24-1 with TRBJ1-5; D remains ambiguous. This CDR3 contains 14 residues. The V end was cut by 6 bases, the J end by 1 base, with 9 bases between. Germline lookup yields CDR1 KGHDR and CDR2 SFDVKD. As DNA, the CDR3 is TGTGCCACCAGTTCTGGCCTCAGCAATCAGCCCCAGCATTTT. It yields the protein CATSSGLSNQPQHF.

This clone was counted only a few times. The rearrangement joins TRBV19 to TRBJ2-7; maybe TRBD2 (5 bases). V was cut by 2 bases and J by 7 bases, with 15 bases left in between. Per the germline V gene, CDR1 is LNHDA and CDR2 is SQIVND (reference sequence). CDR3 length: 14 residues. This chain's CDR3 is CASSILREAEEQYF. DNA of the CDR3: TGTGCCAGTAGTATATTACGGGAAGCCGAAGAGCAGTACTTC.

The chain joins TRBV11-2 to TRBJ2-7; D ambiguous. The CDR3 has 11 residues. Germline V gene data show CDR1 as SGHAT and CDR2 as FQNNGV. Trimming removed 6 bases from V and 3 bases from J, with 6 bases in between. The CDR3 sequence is CASRSIYEQYF. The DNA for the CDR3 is TGTGCCAGCAGGAGCATCTACGAGCAGTACTTC. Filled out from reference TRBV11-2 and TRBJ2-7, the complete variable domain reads EAGVAQSPRYKIIEKRQSVAFWCNPISGHATLYWYQQILGQGPKLLIQFQNNGVVDDSQLPKDRFSAERLKGVDSTLKIQPAKLEDSAVYLCASRSIYEQYFGPGTRLTVT.

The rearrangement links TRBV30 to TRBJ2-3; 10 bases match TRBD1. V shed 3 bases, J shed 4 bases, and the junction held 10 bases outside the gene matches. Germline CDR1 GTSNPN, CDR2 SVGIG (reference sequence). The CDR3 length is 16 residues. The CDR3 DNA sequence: TGTGCCTGGAGGAATTATTGGGACAGGGGTGCAGATACGCAGTATTTT. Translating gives CAWRNYWDRGADTQYF. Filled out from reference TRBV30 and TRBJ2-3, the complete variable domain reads SQTIHQWPATLVQPVGSPLSLECTVEGTSNPNLYWYRQAAGRGLQLLFYSVGIGQISSEVPQNLSASRPQDRQFILSSKKLLLSDSGFYLCAWRNYWDRGADTQYFGPGTRLTVL.

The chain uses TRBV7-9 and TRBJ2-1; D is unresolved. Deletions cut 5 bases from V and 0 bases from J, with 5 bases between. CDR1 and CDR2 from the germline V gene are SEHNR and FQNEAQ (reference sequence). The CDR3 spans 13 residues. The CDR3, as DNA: TGTGCCAGCAGCCTCGGCTCCTACAATGAGCAGTTCTTC. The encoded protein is CASSLGSYNEQFF.

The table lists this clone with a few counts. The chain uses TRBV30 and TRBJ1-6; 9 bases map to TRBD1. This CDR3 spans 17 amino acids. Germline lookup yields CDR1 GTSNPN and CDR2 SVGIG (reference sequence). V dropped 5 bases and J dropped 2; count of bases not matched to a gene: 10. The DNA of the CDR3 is TGTGCCTGGTCTCCGGACAGGGGTTTTACCTATAATTCACCCCTCCACTTT. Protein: CAWSPDRGFTYNSPLHF.

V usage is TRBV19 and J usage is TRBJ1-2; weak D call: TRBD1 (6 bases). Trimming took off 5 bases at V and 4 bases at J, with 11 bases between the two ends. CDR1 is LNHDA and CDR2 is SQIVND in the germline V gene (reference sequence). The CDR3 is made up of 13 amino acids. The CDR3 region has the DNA TGTGCCAGTAGTGACAGGTCCCTCTATGGCTACACCTTC. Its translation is CASSDRSLYGYTF.

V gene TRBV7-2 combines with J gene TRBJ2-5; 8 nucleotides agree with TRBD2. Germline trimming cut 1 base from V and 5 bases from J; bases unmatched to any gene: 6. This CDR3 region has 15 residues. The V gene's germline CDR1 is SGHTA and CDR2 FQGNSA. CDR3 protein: CASSLGTAGGETQYF. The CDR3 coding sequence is TGTGCCAGCAGCTTAGGGACGGCGGGGGGTGAGACCCAGTACTTC.

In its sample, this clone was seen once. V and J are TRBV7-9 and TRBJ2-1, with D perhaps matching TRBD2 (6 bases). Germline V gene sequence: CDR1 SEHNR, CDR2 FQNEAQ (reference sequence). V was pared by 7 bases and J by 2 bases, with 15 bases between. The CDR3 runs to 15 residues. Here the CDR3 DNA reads TGTGCCAGCAAAGTGGGGGGAACCGCCTACAATGAGCAGTTCTTC. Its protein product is CASKVGGTAYNEQFF.

The CDR3 spells CATLEVAKNIQYF. DNA for the CDR3: TGTGCCACGCTGGAGGTAGCCAAAAACATTCAGTACTTC. The chain combines TRBV10-3 with TRBJ2-4, with D maybe TRBD2 (5 bases). This CDR3 comprises 13 residues. The germline gives CDR1 ENHRY, CDR2 SYGVKD. Trimming pared 10 bases from V and 0 bases from J, leaving 10 bases between.

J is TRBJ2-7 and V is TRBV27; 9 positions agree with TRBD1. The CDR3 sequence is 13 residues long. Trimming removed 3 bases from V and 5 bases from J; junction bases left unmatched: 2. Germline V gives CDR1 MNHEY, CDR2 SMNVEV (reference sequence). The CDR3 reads CASSFNRGHEQYV. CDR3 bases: TGTGCCAGCAGTTTTAACAGGGGGCACGAGCAGTACGTC.

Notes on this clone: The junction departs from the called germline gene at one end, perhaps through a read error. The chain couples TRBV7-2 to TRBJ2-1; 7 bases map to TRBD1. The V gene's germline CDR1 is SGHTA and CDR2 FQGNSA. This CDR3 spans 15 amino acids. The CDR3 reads CASSLALQGNNEQFF. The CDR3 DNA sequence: TGTGCCAGCAGCCTAGCCCTACAGGGGAACAATGAGCAGTTCTTC.

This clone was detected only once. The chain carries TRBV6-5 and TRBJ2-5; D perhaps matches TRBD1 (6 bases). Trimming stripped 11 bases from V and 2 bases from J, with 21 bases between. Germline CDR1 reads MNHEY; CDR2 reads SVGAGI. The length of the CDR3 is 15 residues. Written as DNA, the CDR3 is TGTGCCGTGGGAACAGGGACGGGGAGACAAGAGACCCAGTACTTC. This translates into CAVGTGTGRQETQYF.